Sequencing of this TCR beta chain was carried out in a study of blood T cell repertoires in COVID-19. About the research overall: Sites in the United States, Italy and Spain provided acute and convalescent COVID-19 samples. T cells, B-cell-depleted T cells, or PBMCs supplied cDNA or gDNA.

The ends were cut back, 4 bases at V and 6 bases at J, with 7 bases in the middle. Germline V CDR1 and CDR2: MDHEN, SYDVKM. The length of the CDR3 is 13 residues. Per the original methods: Reference gene primer amplification gave estimated nucleated cell counts. Libraries were prepared by immunoSEQ multiplex PCR; TCRdb keeps only in-frame clonotypes and omits some of them. D and trimming were read from the DNA, whereas the V and J calls and clone size are those reported in that table. The sample consists of roughly 85,000 clones, around 74% of them appearing once. The J gene is TRBJ1-6, the V gene TRBV28; D gene ambiguous. Sequences were obtained from peripheral blood. The origin of this receptor is a human donor in a cohort sampled during active COVID-19. The DNA for the CDR3 is TGTGCCAGCAGTTCCAATGTTAATTCACCCCTCCACTTT. Its protein product is CASSSNVNSPLHF.